The 19 T cell receptor beta chains below all came from one sample that was sequenced in a study of vaccination effects on CD4 cells after COVID-19 (dated by TCRdb to the early 2020s). After less than eleven days of culture, CD4+ T cells were isolated with the EasySep CD4+ T cell isolation kit. Their antigen targets remain unknown. Library construction relied on the immunoSEQ multiplex PCR assay. This immuneACCESS table, as held by TCRdb, lists in-frame sequences with V and J called but not all clones. Of the missing ones, under half trace to an unresolved V gene in checked studies; the others have no known cause. Within this sample are about 38,000 clones, with 82% of them counted one time only. Clones ranked in the top ten supply 2.9% of the sample. The sequences come from CD4+ T cells from PBMCs cultured without peptide, collected before COVID-19 vaccination. All receptors derive from a human donor who received a COVID-19 vaccine.

The rearrangement uses TRBV5-1 and TRBJ1-1, with TRBD1 matching over 10 bases. The V gene's germline CDR1 is SGHRS and CDR2 YFSETQ. Losses at the gene ends were 2 bases for V and 5 bases for J; bases not matched to a gene: 6. The CDR3 extends over 15 amino acids. CDR3 in amino acids: CASSFVPGQGTEAFF. CDR3 DNA: TGCGCCAGCAGCTTTGTTCCGGGACAGGGGACTGAAGCTTTCTTT.

The chain combines TRBV18 with TRBJ2-7, with 8 bases identical to TRBD2. The J segment lost 5 bases and the V segment lost 3 bases, leaving 3 bases of the junction unmatched. The CDR3 is made up of 13 amino acids. Looked up from germline, CDR1 is KGHSH and CDR2 is LQKENI. The CDR3 DNA reads as TGTGCCAGCTCACCGTCGCGGGAGGACGAGCAGTACGTC. It translates to CASSPSREDEQYV.

This clone showed up just once. The chain employs TRBV28 and TRBJ1-1; possible D gene TRBD1, 6 bases. Germline loops: CDR1 MDHEN, CDR2 SYDVKM. The CDR3 covers 15 residues. Trimming stripped 1 base from V and 4 bases from J, with 13 bases between. In DNA form, the CDR3 reads TGTGCCAGCAGTTTATACAGGGTCGAAGTCACTGAAGCTTTCTTT. This codes for CASSLYRVEVTEAFF.

This chain connects TRBV18 to TRBJ2-1; a possible D gene is TRBD1 (7 bases). Germline V gene data show CDR1 as KGHSH and CDR2 as LQKENI. The V end was cut by 6 bases, the J end by 8 bases, with 17 bases between. This CDR3 is built from 14 residues. CDR3 in DNA: TGTGCCAGCTCCCCCGACAGGGAGGTAGATGAGCAGTTCTTC. It specifies CASSPDREVDEQFF.

The chain has TRBV20-1 and TRBJ2-3, with 11 nucleotides matching TRBD1. CDR3 length: 14 residues. Unmatched junction bases numbered 5, after V lost 5 bases and J lost 4 bases. Germline V lookup: CDR1 DFQATT, CDR2 SNEGSKA (reference sequence). The CDR3 region is CSAGGQGAADTQYF. The CDR3, as DNA: TGCAGTGCTGGTGGACAGGGGGCCGCAGATACGCAGTATTTT.

V and J are TRBV6-5 and TRBJ1-6; 8 nucleotides match TRBD1. V lost 5 bases and J lost 6; bases outside the gene matches: 3. The CDR3 spans 14 residues. Germline V gene sequence: CDR1 MNHEY, CDR2 SVGAGI. The CDR3 coding sequence is TGTGCCAGCAGTCTCGACAGGGGTAATTCACCCCTCCACTTT. This sequence encodes CASSLDRGNSPLHF.

V and J are TRBV19 and TRBJ2-3, with D possibly matching TRBD1 (5 bases). This CDR3 has 14 residues. The V and J ends lost 3 bases and 2 bases respectively, with 9 bases between them. Germline CDR1 is LNHDA and CDR2 is SQIVND (reference sequence). The CDR3 loop reads CASSIPGHTDTQYF. The DNA of the CDR3 is TGTGCCAGTAGTATCCCAGGACACACAGATACGCAGTATTTT.

This chain joins TRBV6-1 and TRBJ2-5, with a weak D call TRBD2 (5 bases). The germline CDR1 and CDR2 sequences are MNHNS and SASEGT. Between the trimmed V and J ends, which lost 2 bases and 13 bases, there was a span of 14 bases. This CDR3 region has 12 residues. The CDR3 sequence: CASSERSGLAYF. Written as DNA, the CDR3 is TGTGCCAGCAGTGAAAGGTCCGGACTGGCGTACTTC.

The chain couples TRBV6-5 to TRBJ2-7; either TRBD1 or TRBD2 may fit D (6 bases each). This CDR3 spans 13 amino acids. Germline V gene lookup returns CDR1 MNHEY and CDR2 SVGAGI. Trimming cost V 5 bases and J 0 bases, with 8 bases left between them. CDR3 DNA sequence: TGTGCCAGCAGTCGGGGGCACTCCTACGAGCAGTACGTC. Residues: CASSRGHSYEQYV.

This sequence joins TRBV30 and TRBJ1-2, with D maybe TRBD1 (5 bases). CDR1 GTSNPN and CDR2 SVGIG come from the germline V gene (reference sequence). This CDR3 is 12 amino acids long. V lost 0 bases to trimming and J lost 4 bases, with 6 bases between them. This chain's CDR3 is CAWSVQGYGYTF. The CDR3 DNA reads as TGTGCCTGGAGTGTCCAGGGCTATGGCTACACCTTC.

The chain joins TRBV30 to TRBJ2-5, with a tentative D call TRBD2 (6 bases). Per the germline V gene, CDR1 is GTSNPN and CDR2 is SVGIG (reference sequence). Trimming took off 0 bases at V and 1 base at J, with 12 bases between the two ends. The CDR3 sequence is 15 residues long. CDR3 bases: TGTGCCTGGAGTGTACGAGACGGGGGCCAAGAGACCCAGTACTTC. Protein product: CAWSVRDGGQETQYF.

This chain links TRBV6-2 or TRBV6-3 with TRBJ2-6; 8 bases match TRBD1. The CDR3 spans 20 residues. In germline, CDR1 is MNHEY, CDR2 SVGEGT. J lost 2 bases, V lost 2 bases, and 14 bases had no gene match. The CDR3 is CASSYPKPTGAQAGANVLTF. In DNA, the CDR3 is TGTGCCAGCAGTTACCCCAAACCGACAGGGGCGCAAGCTGGGGCCAACGTCCTGACTTTC.

The gene calls are TRBV6-5 and TRBJ2-2; D remains unclear. CDR1 and CDR2 from the germline V gene are MNHEY and SVGAGI. CDR3 length equals 15 residues. Trimming cost V 9 bases and J 1 base, with 15 bases left between them. The DNA for the CDR3 is TGTGCCAGTAGGGTGGGCTTACAGAACACCGGGGAGCTGTTTTTT. Translation: CASRVGLQNTGELFF.

This chain connects TRBV5-6 to TRBJ1-2; 7 bases line up with TRBD1. V lost 5 bases and J lost 4; bases outside the gene matches: 8. CDR3 length equals 14 residues. CDR1 and CDR2 (germline): SGHDT, YYEEEE. The CDR3 spells CASSRNQGVYGYTF. The CDR3 DNA follows: TGTGCCAGCAGTAGAAATCAGGGGGTCTATGGCTACACCTTC.

This clone appeared a few times. This rearrangement joins TRBV5-4 to TRBJ2-2; tentatively, D is TRBD1 (6 bases). Germline V CDR1 and CDR2: SGHNT, YYREEE (reference sequence). The CDR3 covers 15 residues. Deletions cut 3 bases from V and 6 bases from J, with 15 bases between. CDR3 protein: CASSSQVGASGELFF. The CDR3 bases are TGTGCCAGCAGCTCTCAGGTGGGGGCCTCCGGGGAGCTGTTTTTT.

This clone came up a few times. The V gene is TRBV11-2, the J gene TRBJ2-2, with D unclear. Deletions cut 5 bases from V and 1 base from J, with 8 bases between. This CDR3 comprises 14 residues. In germline, CDR1 is SGHAT, CDR2 FQNNGV. The CDR3 DNA sequence: TGTGCCAGCAGCCCCGACCGGAACACCGGGGAGCTGTTTTTT. Translation gives CASSPDRNTGELFF.

The chain joins TRBV6-2 or TRBV6-3 to TRBJ2-3, with D tentatively TRBD1 or TRBD2 (7 bases each). Germline lookup yields CDR1 MNHEY and CDR2 SVGEGT. Trimming pared 5 bases from V and 7 bases from J, leaving 22 bases between. This CDR3 region has 16 residues. CDR3 in DNA: TGTGCCAGCAGTAGCCAACAGGGAGGGGGCCCGCATACGCAGTATTTT. This sequence encodes CASSSQQGGGPHTQYF.

V usage is TRBV20-1 and J usage is TRBJ1-2; 7 nucleotides line up with TRBD1. The germline V gene encodes CDR1 DFQATT and CDR2 SNEGSKA (reference sequence). CDR3 size: 15 residues. V lost 3 bases to trimming and J lost 4 bases; unmatched junction nucleotides: 11. The CDR3 protein is CSASSSRDSVYGYTF. CDR3 coding DNA: TGCAGTGCTAGTTCGTCCCGGGACAGCGTCTATGGCTACACCTTC.

The chain employs TRBV30 and TRBJ2-2, with D possibly being TRBD1 (6 bases). The CDR3 loop spans 16 amino acids. Germline CDR1 is GTSNPN and CDR2 is SVGIG (reference sequence). V lost 1 base and J lost 3, with 15 bases in between. In nucleotides, the CDR3 is TGTGCCTGGAGTGCCATTAAACAGGGTGACACCGGGGAGCTGTTTTTT. Protein: CAWSAIKQGDTGELFF.